The clone carrying this T cell receptor (beta chain) occurred many times. CDR1 is SQVTM and CDR2 is ANQGSEA in the germline V gene. Trimming took 2 bases from V and 0 from J, leaving 15 bases between them. The CDR3 covers 16 residues. Sampling consisted of one heparinised blood draw per donor, averaging around 100 mL. The isolated RNA, all of it, was reverse transcribed, so expressed TCRB transcripts were what got sequenced. Produced via immunoSEQ multiplex PCR; TCRdb's table is partial and in-frame only. This table holds roughly 300,000 clones, less than 10% found once. The data were taken from a study of beta chain features in type 1 diabetes. Overall study context: Analysis included more than 90 million sorted cells drawn from all samples.

The chain couples TRBV29-1 to TRBJ2-3; tentatively, D is TRBD2 (5 bases). The sequenced sample was central memory CD4+ T cells from blood. The TCR sequence derives from a woman between 18 and 29 years old in good health. The CDR3 coding sequence is TGCAGCGTTGAATATCGGTTAGCGTACAGCACAGATACGCAGTATTTT. This translates into CSVEYRLAYSTDTQYF.